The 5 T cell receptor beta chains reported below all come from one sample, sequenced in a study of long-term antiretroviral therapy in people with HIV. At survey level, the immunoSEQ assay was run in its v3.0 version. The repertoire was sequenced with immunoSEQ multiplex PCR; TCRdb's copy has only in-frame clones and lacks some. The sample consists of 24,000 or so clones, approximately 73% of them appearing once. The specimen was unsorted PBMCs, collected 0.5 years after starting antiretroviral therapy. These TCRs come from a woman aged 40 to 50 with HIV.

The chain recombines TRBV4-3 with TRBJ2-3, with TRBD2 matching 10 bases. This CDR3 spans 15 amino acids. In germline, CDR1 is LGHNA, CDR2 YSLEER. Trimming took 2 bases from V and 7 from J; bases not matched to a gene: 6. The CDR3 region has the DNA TGCGCCAGCAGCCAATTGGGGACTAGCGCATATACGCAGTATTTT. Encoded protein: CASSQLGTSAYTQYF.

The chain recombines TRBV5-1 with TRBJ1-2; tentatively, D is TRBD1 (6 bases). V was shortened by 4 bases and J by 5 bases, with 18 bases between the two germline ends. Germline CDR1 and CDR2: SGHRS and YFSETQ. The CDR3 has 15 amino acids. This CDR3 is CASSPAGGRGYGYTF. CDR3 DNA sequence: TGCGCCAGCAGCCCCGCCGGGGGCAGGGGATATGGCTACACCTTC.

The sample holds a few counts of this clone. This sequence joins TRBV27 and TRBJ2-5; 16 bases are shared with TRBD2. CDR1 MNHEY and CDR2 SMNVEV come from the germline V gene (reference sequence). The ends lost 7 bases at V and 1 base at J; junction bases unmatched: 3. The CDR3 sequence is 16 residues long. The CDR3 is CASKGLAGGSQETQYF. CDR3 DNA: TGTGCCAGCAAGGGACTAGCGGGGGGGTCCCAAGAGACCCAGTACTTC.

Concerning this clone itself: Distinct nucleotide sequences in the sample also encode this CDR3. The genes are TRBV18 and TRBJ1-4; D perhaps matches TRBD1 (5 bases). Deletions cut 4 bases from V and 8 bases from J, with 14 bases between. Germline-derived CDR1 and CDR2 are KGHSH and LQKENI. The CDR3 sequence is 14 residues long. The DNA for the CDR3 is TGTGCCAGCTCACGAGGGACGGGGAGGGAAAAACTGTTTTTT. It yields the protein CASSRGTGREKLFF.

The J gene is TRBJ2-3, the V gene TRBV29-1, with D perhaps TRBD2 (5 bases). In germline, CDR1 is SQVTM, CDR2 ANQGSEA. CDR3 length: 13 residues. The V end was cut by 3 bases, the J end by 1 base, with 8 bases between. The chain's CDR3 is CSVERVGTDTQYF. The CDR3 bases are TGCAGCGTTGAGAGGGTTGGCACAGATACGCAGTATTTT.